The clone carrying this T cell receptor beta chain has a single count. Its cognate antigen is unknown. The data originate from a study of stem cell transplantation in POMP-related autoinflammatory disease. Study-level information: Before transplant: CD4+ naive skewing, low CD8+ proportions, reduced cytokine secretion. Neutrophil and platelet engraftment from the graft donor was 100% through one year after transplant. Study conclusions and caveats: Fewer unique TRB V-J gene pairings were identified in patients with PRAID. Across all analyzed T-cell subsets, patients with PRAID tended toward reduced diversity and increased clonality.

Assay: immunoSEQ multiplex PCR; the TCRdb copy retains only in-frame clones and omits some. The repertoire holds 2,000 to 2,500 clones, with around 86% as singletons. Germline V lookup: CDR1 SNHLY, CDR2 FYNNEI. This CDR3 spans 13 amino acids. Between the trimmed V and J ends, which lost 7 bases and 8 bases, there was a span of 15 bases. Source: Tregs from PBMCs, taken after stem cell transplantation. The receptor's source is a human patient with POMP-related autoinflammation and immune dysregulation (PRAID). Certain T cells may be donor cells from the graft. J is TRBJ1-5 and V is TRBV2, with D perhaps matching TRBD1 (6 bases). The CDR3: CASIRDTWEPQHF. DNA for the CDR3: TGTGCCAGCATCCGGGACACCTGGGAGCCCCAGCATTTT.